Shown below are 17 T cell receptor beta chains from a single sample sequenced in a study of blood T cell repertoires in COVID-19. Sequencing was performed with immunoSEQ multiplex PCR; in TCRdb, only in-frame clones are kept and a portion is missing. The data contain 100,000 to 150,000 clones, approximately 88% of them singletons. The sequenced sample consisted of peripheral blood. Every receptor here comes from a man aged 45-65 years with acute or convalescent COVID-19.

The DNA for the CDR3 is TGTGCCAGCAGCTTAATCAGTTATCAGCCCCAGCATTTT. Translation gives CASSLISYQPQHF. V gene TRBV7-9 combines with J gene TRBJ1-5, with D unclear. V shed 2 bases and J shed 5 bases, with 7 bases lying between them. The CDR3 loop spans 13 amino acids. Per germline, CDR1 SEHNR and CDR2 FQNEAQ (reference sequence).

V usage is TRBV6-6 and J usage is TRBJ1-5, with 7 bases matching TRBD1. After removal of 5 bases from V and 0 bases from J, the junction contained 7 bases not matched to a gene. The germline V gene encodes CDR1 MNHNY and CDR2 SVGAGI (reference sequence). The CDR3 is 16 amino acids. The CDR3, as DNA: TGTGCCAGCAGTAGGGGGCAGGGAGATAGCAATCAGCCCCAGCATTTT. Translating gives CASSRGQGDSNQPQHF.

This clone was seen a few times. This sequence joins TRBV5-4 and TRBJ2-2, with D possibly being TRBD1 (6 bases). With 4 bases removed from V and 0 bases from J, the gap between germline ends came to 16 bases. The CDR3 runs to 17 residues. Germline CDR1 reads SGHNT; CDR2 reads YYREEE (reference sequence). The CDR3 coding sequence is TGTGCCAGCAGCGGAAGGACAGCAACTACGAACACCGGGGAGCTGTTTTTT. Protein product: CASSGRTATTNTGELFF.

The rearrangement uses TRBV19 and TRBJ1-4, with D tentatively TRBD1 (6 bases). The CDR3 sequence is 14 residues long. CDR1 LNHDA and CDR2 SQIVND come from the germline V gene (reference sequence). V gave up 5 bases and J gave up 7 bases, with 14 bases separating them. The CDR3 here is CASSGTGKSEKLFF. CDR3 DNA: TGTGCCAGTAGTGGCACAGGGAAATCTGAAAAACTGTTTTTT.

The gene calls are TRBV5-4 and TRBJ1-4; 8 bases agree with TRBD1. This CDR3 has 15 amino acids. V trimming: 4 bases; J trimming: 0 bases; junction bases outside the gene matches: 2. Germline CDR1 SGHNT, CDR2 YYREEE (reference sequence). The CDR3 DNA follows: TGTGCCAGCAGCACAGGGGGGGCAACTAATGAAAAACTGTTTTTT. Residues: CASSTGGATNEKLFF.

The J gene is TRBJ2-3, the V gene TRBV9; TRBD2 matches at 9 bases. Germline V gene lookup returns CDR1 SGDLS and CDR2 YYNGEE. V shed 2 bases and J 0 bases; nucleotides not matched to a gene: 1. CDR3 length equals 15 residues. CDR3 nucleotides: TGTGCCAGCAGCGTTACTAGCGGGAGCACAGATACGCAGTATTTT. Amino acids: CASSVTSGSTDTQYF.

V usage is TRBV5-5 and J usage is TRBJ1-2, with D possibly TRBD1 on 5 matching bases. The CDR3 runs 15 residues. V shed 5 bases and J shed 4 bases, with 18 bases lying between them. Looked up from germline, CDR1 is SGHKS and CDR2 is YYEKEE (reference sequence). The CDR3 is CASRQSSTDPYGYTF. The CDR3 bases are TGTGCCAGCAGGCAGAGCTCGACAGACCCCTATGGCTACACCTTC.

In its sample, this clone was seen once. CDR3: CASSPFRTANYGYTF. As DNA, the CDR3 is TGTGCCAGCAGCCCCTTTCGGACAGCTAACTATGGCTACACCTTC. The chain uses TRBV11-2 and TRBJ1-2; maybe TRBD1 (6 bases). CDR1 and CDR2 (germline): SGHAT, FQNNGV. Trimming removed 5 bases from V and 0 bases from J, with 13 bases in between. The CDR3 is 15 amino acids.

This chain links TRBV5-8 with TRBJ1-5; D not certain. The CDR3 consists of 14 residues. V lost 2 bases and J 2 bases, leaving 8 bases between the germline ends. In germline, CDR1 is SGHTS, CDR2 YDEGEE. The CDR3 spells CASSFGSRNQPQHF. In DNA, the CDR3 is TGTGCCAGCAGCTTCGGTAGTCGCAATCAGCCCCAGCATTTT.

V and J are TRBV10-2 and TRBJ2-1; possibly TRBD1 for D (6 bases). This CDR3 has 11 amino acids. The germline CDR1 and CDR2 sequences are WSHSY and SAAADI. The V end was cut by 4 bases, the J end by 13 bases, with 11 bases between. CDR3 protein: CASSATGDQFF. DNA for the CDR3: TGCGCCAGCAGTGCGACAGGTGATCAGTTCTTC.

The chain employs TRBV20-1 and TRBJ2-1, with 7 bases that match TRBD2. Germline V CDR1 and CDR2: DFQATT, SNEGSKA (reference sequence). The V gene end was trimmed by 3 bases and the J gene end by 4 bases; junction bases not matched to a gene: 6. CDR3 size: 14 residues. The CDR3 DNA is TGCAGTGCTAGTGGGGGGGATACTTACAATGAGCAGTTCTTC. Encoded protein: CSASGGDTYNEQFF.

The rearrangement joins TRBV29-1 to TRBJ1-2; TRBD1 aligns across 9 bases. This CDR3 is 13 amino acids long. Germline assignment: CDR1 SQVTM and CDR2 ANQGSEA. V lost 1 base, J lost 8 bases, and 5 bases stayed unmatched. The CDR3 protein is CSVEVGQGQGYTF. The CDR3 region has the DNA TGCAGCGTTGAAGTAGGACAGGGGCAAGGCTACACCTTC.

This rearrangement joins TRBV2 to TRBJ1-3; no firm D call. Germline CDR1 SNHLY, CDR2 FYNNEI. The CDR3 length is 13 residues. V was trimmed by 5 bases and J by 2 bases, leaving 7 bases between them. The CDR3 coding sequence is TGTGCCAGCAGTACAGAAACTGGAAACACCATATATTTT. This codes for CASSTETGNTIYF.

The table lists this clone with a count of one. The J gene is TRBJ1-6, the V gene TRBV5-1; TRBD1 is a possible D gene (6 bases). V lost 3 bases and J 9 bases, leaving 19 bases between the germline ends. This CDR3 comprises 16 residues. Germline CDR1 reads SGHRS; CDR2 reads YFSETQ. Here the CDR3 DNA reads TGCGCCAGCAGCTCCTCTAGTCCCAGGGGTGTTTCACCCCTCCACTTT. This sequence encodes CASSSSSPRGVSPLHF.

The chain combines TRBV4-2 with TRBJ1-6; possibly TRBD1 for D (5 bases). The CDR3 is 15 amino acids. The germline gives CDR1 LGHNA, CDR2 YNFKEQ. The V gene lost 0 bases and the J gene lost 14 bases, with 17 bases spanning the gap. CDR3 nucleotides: TGTGCCAGCAGCCAAGAAGGGGCTGGCGGGGGATCCCTCCACTTT. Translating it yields CASSQEGAGGGSLHF.

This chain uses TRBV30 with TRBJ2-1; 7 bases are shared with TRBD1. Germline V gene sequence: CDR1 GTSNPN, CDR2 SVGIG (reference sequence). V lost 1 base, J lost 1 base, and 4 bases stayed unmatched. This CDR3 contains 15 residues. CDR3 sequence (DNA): TGTGCCTGGAGTGGGACAGGTGGTTCCTACAATGAGCAGTTCTTC. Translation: CAWSGTGGSYNEQFF.

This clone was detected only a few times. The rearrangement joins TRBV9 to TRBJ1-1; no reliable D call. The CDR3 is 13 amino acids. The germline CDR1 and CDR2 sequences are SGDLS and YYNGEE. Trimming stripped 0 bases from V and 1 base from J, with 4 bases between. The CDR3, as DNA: TGTGCCAGCAGCGTAGGGGCGAACACTGAAGCTTTCTTT. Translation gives CASSVGANTEAFF.